One T cell receptor beta chain is described in this entry. Its antigen is currently unknown. The data originate from a study of T cells after yellow fever vaccination. Study-level results: Most clones from primary vaccination were detected again post-booster (approximately 96% CD4, roughly 91% CD8).

TCRdb reprocessed the 5' RACE reads with MiXCR, giving one entry per CDR3 protein. The table shows around 340,000 distinct CDR3 sequences, with around 12% occurring only once. The CDR3 spans 16 residues. Germline CDR1 reads SGHTA; CDR2 reads FQGNSA. Deletions cut 5 bases from V and 1 base from J, with 18 bases between. The sequence came from a man younger than 35 who received the YFV17D yellow fever vaccine. The starting material was CD4+ T cells sorted from PBMCs, obtained 15 days after the yellow fever booster vaccination. The chain uses TRBV7-2 and TRBJ2-7; D gene unclear. CDR3 coding DNA: TGTGCCAGCAGCGCGGCGCTTGGAGTCGGATCCTACGAGCAGTACTTC. Residues: CASSAALGVGSYEQYF.